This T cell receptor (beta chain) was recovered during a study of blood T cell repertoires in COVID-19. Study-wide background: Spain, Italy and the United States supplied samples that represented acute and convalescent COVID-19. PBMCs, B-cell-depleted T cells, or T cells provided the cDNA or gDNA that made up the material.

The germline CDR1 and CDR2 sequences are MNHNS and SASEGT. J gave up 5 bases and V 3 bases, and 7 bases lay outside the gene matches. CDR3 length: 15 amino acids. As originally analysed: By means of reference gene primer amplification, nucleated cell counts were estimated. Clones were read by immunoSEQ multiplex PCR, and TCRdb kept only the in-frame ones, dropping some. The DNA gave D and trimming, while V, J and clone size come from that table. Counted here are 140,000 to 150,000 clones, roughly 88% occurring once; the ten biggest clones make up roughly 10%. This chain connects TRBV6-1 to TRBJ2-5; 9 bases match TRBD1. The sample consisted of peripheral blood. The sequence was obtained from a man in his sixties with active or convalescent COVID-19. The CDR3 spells CASSDTGGYGETQYF. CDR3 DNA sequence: TGTGCCAGCAGTGACACAGGGGGCTACGGGGAGACCCAGTACTTC.